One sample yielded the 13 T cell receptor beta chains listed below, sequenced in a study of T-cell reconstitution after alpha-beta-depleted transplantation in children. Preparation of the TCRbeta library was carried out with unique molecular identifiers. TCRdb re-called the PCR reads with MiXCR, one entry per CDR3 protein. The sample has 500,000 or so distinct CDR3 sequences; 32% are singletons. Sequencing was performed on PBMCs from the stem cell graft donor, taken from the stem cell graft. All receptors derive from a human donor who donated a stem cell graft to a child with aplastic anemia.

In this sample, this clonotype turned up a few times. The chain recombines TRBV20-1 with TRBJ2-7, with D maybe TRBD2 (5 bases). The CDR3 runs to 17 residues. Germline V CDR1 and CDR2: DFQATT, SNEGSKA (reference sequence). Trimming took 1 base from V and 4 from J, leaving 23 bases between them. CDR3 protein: CSARGTIEDSLVYEQYF. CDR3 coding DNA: TGCAGTGCTAGAGGGACGATTGAGGACTCCTTAGTATACGAGCAGTACTTC.

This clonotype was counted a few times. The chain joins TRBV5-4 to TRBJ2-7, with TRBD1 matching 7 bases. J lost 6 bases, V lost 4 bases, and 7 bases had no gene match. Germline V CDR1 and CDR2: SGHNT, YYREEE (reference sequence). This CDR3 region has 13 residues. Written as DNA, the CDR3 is TGTGCCAGCAGCCTACAGGGGAGCGGCGAGCAGTACGTC. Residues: CASSLQGSGEQYV.

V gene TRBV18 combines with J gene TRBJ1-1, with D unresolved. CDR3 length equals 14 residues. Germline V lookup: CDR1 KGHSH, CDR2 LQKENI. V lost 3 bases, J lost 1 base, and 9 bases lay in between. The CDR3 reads CASSPRRANTEAFF. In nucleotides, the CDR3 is TGTGCCAGCTCACCCAGACGGGCGAACACTGAAGCTTTCTTT.

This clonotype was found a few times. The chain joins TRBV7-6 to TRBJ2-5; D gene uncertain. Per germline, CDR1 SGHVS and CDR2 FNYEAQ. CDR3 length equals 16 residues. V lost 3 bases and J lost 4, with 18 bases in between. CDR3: CASSFFSEKPSETQYF. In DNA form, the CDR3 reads TGTGCCAGCAGCTTTTTTTCGGAGAAACCCTCAGAGACCCAGTACTTC.

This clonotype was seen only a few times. CDR3 in amino acids: CSARDLGRGNYGYTF. CDR3 DNA: TGCAGTGCTAGAGATTTGGGCAGGGGTAACTATGGCTACACCTTC. The chain links TRBV20-1 to TRBJ1-2; D might be TRBD1 (6 bases). The germline V gene has CDR1 DFQATT and CDR2 SNEGSKA (reference sequence). The CDR3 is made up of 15 amino acids. Trimming removed 0 bases at V and 1 base at J, with 12 bases between.

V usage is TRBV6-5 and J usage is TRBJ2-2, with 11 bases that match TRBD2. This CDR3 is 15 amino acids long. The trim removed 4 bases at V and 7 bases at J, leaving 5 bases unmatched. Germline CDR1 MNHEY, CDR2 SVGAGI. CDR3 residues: CASSFTSGSIGELFF. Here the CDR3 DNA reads TGTGCCAGCAGTTTTACTAGCGGGAGTATCGGGGAGCTGTTTTTT.

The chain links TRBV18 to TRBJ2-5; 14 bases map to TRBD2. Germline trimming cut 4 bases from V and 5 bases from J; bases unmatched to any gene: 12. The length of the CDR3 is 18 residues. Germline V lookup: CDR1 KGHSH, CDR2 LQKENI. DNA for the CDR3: TGTGCCAGCTCACTCACAACGACTAGCGGGAGGGCCGAGGAGACCCAGTACTTC. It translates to CASSLTTTSGRAEETQYF.

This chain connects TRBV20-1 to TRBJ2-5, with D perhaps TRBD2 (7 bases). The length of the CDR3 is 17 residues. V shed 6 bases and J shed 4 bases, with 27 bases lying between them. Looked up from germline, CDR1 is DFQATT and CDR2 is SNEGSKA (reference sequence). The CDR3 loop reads CSATPGGRGGGLETQYF. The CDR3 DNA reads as TGCAGTGCAACTCCCGGAGGAAGGGGGGGAGGGCTAGAGACCCAGTACTTC.

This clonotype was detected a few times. The CDR3 DNA reads as TGTGCCAGCAGCAGATTTCCGGACAGGGGCGGTGAAAAACTGTTTTTT. Amino acids: CASSRFPDRGGEKLFF. This chain joins TRBV7-2 and TRBJ1-4, with 9 bases aligning to TRBD1. From germline, CDR1 is SGHTA and CDR2 FQGNSA. The length of the CDR3 is 16 residues. J was trimmed by 7 bases and V by 5 bases; bases with no gene match: 11.

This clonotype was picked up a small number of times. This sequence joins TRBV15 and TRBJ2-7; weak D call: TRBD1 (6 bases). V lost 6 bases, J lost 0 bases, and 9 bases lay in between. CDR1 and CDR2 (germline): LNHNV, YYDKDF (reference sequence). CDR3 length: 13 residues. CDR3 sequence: CATSTGSSYEQYF. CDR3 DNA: TGTGCCACCAGTACAGGGAGCTCCTACGAGCAGTACTTC.

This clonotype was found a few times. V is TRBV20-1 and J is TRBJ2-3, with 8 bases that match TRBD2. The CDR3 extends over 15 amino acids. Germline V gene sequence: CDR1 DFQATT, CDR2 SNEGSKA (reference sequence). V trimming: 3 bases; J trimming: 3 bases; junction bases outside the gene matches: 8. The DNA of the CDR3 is TGCAGTGCTAGTGTTGCGGGAGGAGGAACAGATACGCAGTATTTT. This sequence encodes CSASVAGGGTDTQYF.

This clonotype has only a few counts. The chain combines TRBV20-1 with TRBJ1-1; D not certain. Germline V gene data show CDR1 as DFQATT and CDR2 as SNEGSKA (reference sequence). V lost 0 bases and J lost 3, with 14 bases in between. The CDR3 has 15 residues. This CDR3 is CSARDQYGLYTEAFF. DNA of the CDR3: TGCAGTGCTAGAGACCAATACGGCCTATACACTGAAGCTTTCTTT.

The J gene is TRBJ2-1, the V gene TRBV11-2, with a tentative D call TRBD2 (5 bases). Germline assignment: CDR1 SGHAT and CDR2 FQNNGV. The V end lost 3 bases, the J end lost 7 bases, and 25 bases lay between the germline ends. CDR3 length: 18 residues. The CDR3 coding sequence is TGTGCCAGCAGCTTTATGGGCCCCGATTCGGGATTGCGGAATGAGCAGTTCTTC. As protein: CASSFMGPDSGLRNEQFF.